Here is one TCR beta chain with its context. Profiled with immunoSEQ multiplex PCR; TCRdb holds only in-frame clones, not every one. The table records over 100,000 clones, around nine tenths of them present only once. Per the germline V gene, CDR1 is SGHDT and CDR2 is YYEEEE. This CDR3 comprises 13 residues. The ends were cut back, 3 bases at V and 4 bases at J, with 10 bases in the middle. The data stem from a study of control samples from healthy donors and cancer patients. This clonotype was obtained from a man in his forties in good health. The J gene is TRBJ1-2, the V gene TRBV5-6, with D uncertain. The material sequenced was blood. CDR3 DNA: TGTGCCAGCAGCTCGTCGGAAGGCTATGGCTACACCTTC. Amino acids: CASSSSEGYGYTF.